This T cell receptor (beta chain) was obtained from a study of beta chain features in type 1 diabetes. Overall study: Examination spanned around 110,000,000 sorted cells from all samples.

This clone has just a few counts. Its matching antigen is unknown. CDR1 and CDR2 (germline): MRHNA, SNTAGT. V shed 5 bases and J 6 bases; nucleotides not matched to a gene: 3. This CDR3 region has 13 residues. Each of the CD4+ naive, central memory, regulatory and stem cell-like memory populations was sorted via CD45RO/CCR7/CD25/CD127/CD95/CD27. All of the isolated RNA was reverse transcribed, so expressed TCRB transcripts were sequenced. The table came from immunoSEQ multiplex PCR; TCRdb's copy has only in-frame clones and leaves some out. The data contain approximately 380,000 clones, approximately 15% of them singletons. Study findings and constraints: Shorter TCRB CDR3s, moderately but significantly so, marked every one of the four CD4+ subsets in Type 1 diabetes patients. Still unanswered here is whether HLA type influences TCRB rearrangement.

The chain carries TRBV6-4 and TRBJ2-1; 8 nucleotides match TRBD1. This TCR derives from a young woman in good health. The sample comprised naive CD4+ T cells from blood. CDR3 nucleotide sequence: TGTGCCAGCAGTACTGACAGGGGCAATGAGCAGTTCTTC. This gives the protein CASSTDRGNEQFF.